This T cell receptor (beta chain) was identified in a study of CXCR3-negative and CXCR3-positive naive CD8 T cells. Study results and limitations: Naive CXCR3-positive cells had TRB CDR3s more hydrophobic than those of CXCR3-negative naive cells. Diversity was high in both naive subsets and much lower in memory cells.

cDNA libraries for TRB were generated by 5' RACE incorporating UMI labels. TCRdb processed the 5' RACE reads again and assigns one entry to each CDR3 protein, with no DNA. The data show 6,500 to 7,000 distinct CDR3 sequences, and the top ten clones hold 1% to 1.5%. CDR1 is SQVTM and CDR2 is ANQGSEA in the germline V gene. This CDR3 is 12 amino acids long. Subsets of CD8+ T cells were each sorted in triplicate at around 320,000 cells apiece. A CD45RO-CCR7+CD27+CD95- phenotype identified naive CD8+ T cells. Considering frequency, this clonotype is medium-sized (0.01 to 0.1%). Its antigen is not identified.

This chain joins TRBV29-1 and TRBJ1-2. The material sequenced was naive CXCR3+ CD8+ T cells from blood. Subset indicated: CD45RO-CCR7+CD27+CD95- naive CD8+ T cells expressing CXCR3 (TNR3+). This clonotype was sampled from a human donor in good health. Some clones in this sample may be carry-over from other donors' samples. CDR3 sequence: CSATGGNYGYTF.